This T cell receptor beta chain came from a study of identical twins. This clonotype came up a few times. The antigen is not known. The donor group consisted entirely of healthy Caucasians. The CDR3 covers 13 residues. Losses at the gene ends were 6 bases for V and 0 bases for J; bases not matched to a gene: 3. Germline assignment: CDR1 DFQATT and CDR2 SNEGSKA (reference sequence). Study-wide points: Excess sharing by twins proved weaker in beta out-of-frame sequences. Partial confounding of zero-insertion analyses by invariant MAIT and iNKT cells was possible.

Each CDR3 protein is one row after TCRdb ran MiXCR on the 5' RACE reads. The profile shows some 300,000 distinct CDR3 sequences, 9% to 15% of them singletons. The same data also contributed to another study, on yellow fever vaccine responses in identical twins.

This TCR came from a woman aged 18-30 years in good health. Sequenced sample: CD8+ T cells sorted from blood. The chain links TRBV20-1 to TRBJ2-7; 9 nucleotides align to TRBD2. The CDR3 region is CSALAGLSYEQYF. The CDR3 DNA follows: TGCAGTGCGCTAGCGGGGCTCTCCTACGAGCAGTACTTC.